This TCR beta chain comes out of a study of T cells in localized non-small cell lung cancer. In germline, CDR1 is SGHNT, CDR2 YYREEE (reference sequence). The CDR3 has 14 residues. The V end was cut by 2 bases, the J end by 0 bases, with 8 bases between. Concerning this clone: The target antigen is unknown.

Study-level points and caveats: Uninvolved adjacent lung had the highest recorded T cell clonality, with tumor below it.

Data came from immunoSEQ multiplex PCR; TCRdb stores just in-frame clones and leaves some out. The top ten clones hold 3.5% to 5% of a sample with tens of thousands of clones, around 86% of them seen once. The sequence came from a woman aged 35-70 years with stage I lung adenocarcinoma. The specimen comprised peripheral blood, sampled before any cancer treatment. The V call is TRBV5-4, the J call TRBJ1-2; D gene uncertain. CDR3 in amino acids: CASSLTGTNYGYTF. The CDR3 DNA follows: TGTGCCAGCAGCTTAACGGGGACTAACTATGGCTACACCTTC.